The sequence of this T cell receptor (beta chain) was determined in a study of blood T cell repertoires in COVID-19. About the research overall: Some COVID-19 samples were acute and others convalescent; all came from the United States, Italy and Spain. Sources were T cells, B-cell-depleted T cells, or PBMCs; the material itself was cDNA or gDNA.

Original data processing: The assay estimated nucleated cells by amplifying reference gene primers. This table comes from immunoSEQ multiplex PCR, and its TCRdb copy is limited to in-frame clones, with some not included. The DNA gave D and trimming, while V, J and clone size come from that table. The top ten clones hold about a sixth of a sample with fewer than 85,000 clones, around 80% of them seen once. This clone has more than one count but fewer than ten. The sample taken for sequencing was peripheral blood. The TCR sequence derives from a woman aged 55-75 years with acute or convalescent COVID-19.

The CDR3: CAISEGTGRQYF. CDR3 DNA sequence: TGTGCCATCAGTGAAGGGACAGGGAGGCAGTACTTC. The chain has TRBV10-3 and TRBJ2-7; 9 nucleotides line up with TRBD1. The CDR3 loop spans 12 amino acids. V dropped 3 bases and J dropped 9; count of bases not matched to a gene: 3. CDR1 and CDR2 from the germline V gene are ENHRY and SYGVKD.